In its sample, the clone carrying this TCR beta chain was seen once. The sample originates from a study of Graves' ophthalmopathy and Graves' hyperthyroidism. Beta-chain TCR CDR3 regions were amplified from RNA transcripts. RT-PCR with HTBI primers came first, then second-round multiplex PCR. TCRdb ran MiXCR on the multiplex PCR reads and lists one entry per CDR3 protein. The sample consists of around 590,000 distinct CDR3 sequences, roughly 39% of them appearing once. The V end was cut by 6 bases, the J end by 1 base, with 9 bases between. CDR3 size: 14 residues. Germline values: CDR1 ENHRY, CDR2 SYGVKD.

Sequenced sample: peripheral blood or thyroid tissue (not recorded which). The clonotype comes from an adult man with Graves' hyperthyroidism. The J gene is TRBJ2-2, the V gene TRBV10-3; the D gene is possibly TRBD1 (6 bases). The CDR3 DNA reads TGTGCCATCAGACCACAGGGGAACACCGGGGAGCTGTTTTTT. It encodes CAIRPQGNTGELFF.